This T cell receptor (beta chain) was sequenced in a study of T cells in Graves' hyperthyroidism and ophthalmopathy (dated by TCRdb to between 2018 and 2021). Concerning the study at large: Peripheral blood was sampled at the time of initial diagnosis, prior to any treatment. Prospective prediction of ophthalmopathy was tested in an independent validation cohort consisting of 18 hyperthyroidism patients and some 16 patients who later progressed to ophthalmopathy. After blood sampling, hyperthyroidism patients were treated with methimazole at a starting dose of 30 mg daily, and ophthalmopathy patients were treated with high-dose intravenous methylprednisolone. In several Graves' hyperthyroidism patients, the study also compared T-cell repertoires from thyroid tissue with T-cell repertoires from blood. The paper describes TCR Vbeta CDR3 sequencing of 120 to 150 peripheral blood samples, made up of roughly 45 ophthalmopathy patients, over 70 hyperthyroidism patients and 17 progressor patients. For training and testing, the 100 or so patients in the discovery cohort were randomly divided in a 7:3 ratio. A discovery cohort of about a hundred patients, 43 with Graves' ophthalmopathy and approximately 60 with stable Graves' hyperthyroidism, was used to find distinguishing TCR V-J signatures. Overall study outcomes, separate from this receptor: A model built on a 13 V-J signature distinguished ophthalmopathy from stable hyperthyroidism, reaching 85% to 90% sensitivity and approximately 83% specificity in cross-validation and 80%/75% in testing. Sample size was not statistically predetermined, and blinding of investigators to group allocation was not performed. In validation, the model predicted progression to ophthalmopathy with over 60% sensitivity and approximately 72% specificity, a median of 6.5 months before onset. Most expanded thyroid clonotypes (frequency above 0.001) were also detected in blood, a finding suggesting that blood repertoires may reflect thyroid immune responses.

Many counts were recorded for this clonotype. This receptor's antigen is unknown. No much larger clone exists at a distance of one base, and base qualities are not known. A patient counted as having stable Graves' hyperthyroidism if no progression to ophthalmopathy occurred over 18 months of follow-up. Hyperthyroidism patients were newly diagnosed, had a disease duration of under 2 months, and were aged 18 to 65 years. The study excluded patients with uncontrolled infections, other autoimmune diseases, pregnancy or lactation. Diagnoses were based on clinical symptoms, serum thyroxine and TRAb, thyroid ultrasound and orbital computed tomography. Ficoll-Paque density gradient centrifugation was used to isolate PBMCs from around 10 ml of fresh peripheral blood. Total RNA was extracted using Trizol reagent, and RNA quality was assessed on an Agilent 2100 Bioanalyzer. CDR1 and CDR2 were assigned from the germline V gene as KGHDR and SFDVKD. For this chain, trimming is 3 bases at the V end and 4 bases at the J end, and the number of junction bases without a gene match is 4. The CDR3, cysteine through phenylalanine, is 15 amino acids long. Left in the record is the CDR3 DNA by itself, 45 bases read in frame from the first base.

TCR beta CDR3 regions were amplified from RNA transcripts. A first-round RT-PCR of the TCR CDR3 used the HTBI primer set with the Qiagen OneStep RT-PCR kit. Libraries were constructed in a second round of multiplex PCR, after which size selection and purification were performed. Sequencing of the libraries was done on an Illumina HiSeq2000 using paired-end 100 bp reads. Per the authors' processing: SOAPnuke was used to process the raw data, throwing out any read that contained adapters or uncalled bases, had a mean Phred below 15, or lacked an exact constant-primer or identifier match. High-quality paired reads were merged using COPE v1.2.5, and each unique nucleotide sequence was defined as a clonotype. MiTCR v1.1 was used to align clonotypes to the IMGT TRBV, TRBD and TRBJ reference segments. Analysis was restricted to V-J combinations with a frequency above 0.0001, which covered just over 98% of repertoires. A TCS score was defined as the ratio of F50 (clonal expansion) to E x V (chaos), with BLOSUM62-based TCRdist applied between CDR3 peptides within each V-J. Welch's t-statistics and random forest reduced several hundred V-J features to under 15, which were used in a naive Bayes classifier (R e1071). The raw public data were reprocessed by TCRdb itself: fastp quality trimming at Q25, MiXCR clonotype calling, in-frame beta chains only. Records with the same CDR3 protein are collapsed into one entry carrying the most frequent genes and DNA. TCRdb, not the original authors, processed these V and J calls. The sample records more than 150,000 distinct CDR3 sequences, approximately 15% of which are singletons. Of the sample, approximately 28% falls within the top ten clones.

Source material: blood. This receptor chain uses TRBV24-1 and TRBJ2-5; 10 central bases correspond to TRBD1. This receptor was identified in a woman in her 50s with Graves' hyperthyroidism. The bases read TGTGCCACCAGTGATCCTGACAGGGGGCGAGAGACCCAGTACTTC. It encodes CATSDPDRGRETQYF.